This paragraph reports one T cell receptor beta chain. The data derive from a study of TIL therapy for anti-PD-1-resistant metastatic lung cancer. Study context: Patients had a median age of almost 55 years (range about 35-85).

Trimming shortened V by 3 bases and J by 3 bases, and 15 bases separated the two germline ends. Germline assignment: CDR1 KGHSH and CDR2 LQKENI. The CDR3 consists of 15 residues. This was the immunoSEQ v3 assay. Produced via immunoSEQ multiplex PCR; TCRdb's table is partial and in-frame only. The sample records roughly 92,000 clones, about three fifths being singletons. This sample's time point: pre-treatment sample, taken before nivolumab and TIL therapy. The tumor samples were excised metastases, mostly pleural nodules or supraclavicular lymph nodes. Tumor harvest preceded PD-1/PD-L1 blockade, followed by nivolumab treatment.

The rearrangement links TRBV18 to TRBJ2-7, with unresolved D. This receptor was obtained from a person aged 25 to 85 with non-small cell lung cancer. Here the sequenced sample was tumor tissue, taken at baseline. This CDR3 is CASSPGIVNSYEQYF. Written as DNA, the CDR3 is TGTGCCAGCTCACCCGGAATCGTCAACAGCTACGAGCAGTACTTC. Full variable domain (outside the CDR3, taken from reference TRBV18 and TRBJ2-7): NAGVMQNPRHLVRRRGQEARLRCSPMKGHSHVYWYRQLPEEGLKFMVYLQKENIIDESGMPKERFSAEFPKEGPSILRIQQVVRGDSAAYFCASSPGIVNSYEQYFGPGTRLTVT.